The clone carrying this T cell receptor beta chain was counted a few times. The CDR3 contains 15 residues. The germline gives CDR1 SNHLY, CDR2 FYNNEI. V was pared by 7 bases and J by 2 bases, with 17 bases between. As processed by the authors: Estimated nucleated cell counts came from reference gene primer amplification. Measured with immunoSEQ multiplex PCR; TCRdb has only the in-frame clones, and not every one. Clone size and the V and J calls come from that table; the DNA yielded D and trimming. This table holds about 220,000 clones, roughly four fifths found once. The data originate from a study of blood T cell repertoires in COVID-19. Across the whole study: COVID-19 samples from acute and convalescent phases originated in the United States, Italy and Spain.

This clonotype was obtained from a woman aged 40-49 years who had been exposed to COVID-19. The sample comprised PBMCs or T cells enriched from blood (not recorded which). V usage is TRBV2 and J usage is TRBJ1-1; D is perhaps TRBD1 (5 bases). The CDR3 nucleotides read TGTGCCAGCACCCCGGAGGGGAGAGGAAACACTGAAGCTTTCTTT. Amino acid sequence: CASTPEGRGNTEAFF.